The 26 T cell receptor beta chains below were found in one sample sequenced in a study of CD4 T cells in relation to SARS-CoV-2 and coronaviruses. Libraries were prepared by immunoSEQ multiplex PCR; TCRdb keeps only in-frame clonotypes and omits some of them. The sample records more than 15,000 clones, 70% to 85% being singletons. The antigens for these receptors are not known. Before the COVID-19 pandemic, during about 2011-2019, CD4+ T cells were taken from unexposed donors. Isolation of CD4+ T cells took place after about 10 days in culture. Sequences were obtained from CD4+ T cells from PBMCs, cultured in vitro. Source of these receptors: a human donor in good health.

This rearrangement joins TRBV10-3 to TRBJ2-5, with unresolved D. Between the trimmed V and J ends, which lost 3 bases and 2 bases, there was a span of 7 bases. This CDR3 is 13 amino acids long. CDR1 is ENHRY, CDR2 SYGVKD, per germline. CDR3 bases: TGTGCCATCAGTGAACCGAGACAAGAGACCCAGTACTTC. It encodes CAISEPRQETQYF.

This clone was recorded a few times. The rearrangement links TRBV4-2 to TRBJ2-3, with TRBD2 as a possible D gene (7 bases). CDR1 is LGHNA and CDR2 is YNFKEQ in the germline V gene. The CDR3 consists of 17 residues. The ends were cut back, 1 base at V and 6 bases at J, with 20 bases in the middle. CDR3 coding DNA: TGTGCCAGCAGCCAAGGTCATTCGGGGGGCACGTCGGATACGCAGTATTTT. It codes for CASSQGHSGGTSDTQYF.

This clone came up a few times. The rearrangement uses TRBV3-1 (or the pseudogene TRBV3-2) and TRBJ1-5; 7 bases agree with TRBD1. The CDR3 is 15 residues long. The V segment lost 3 bases and the J segment 3 bases; nucleotides outside the gene matches: 5. Germline V lookup: CDR1 LGHDT, CDR2 YNNKEL (reference sequence). The CDR3 nucleotides read TGTGCCAGCAGCCAGGGACAGAGTAACAATCAGCCCCAGCATTTT. It codes for CASSQGQSNNQPQHF.

This clone has only a few counts. This sequence joins TRBV3-1 (or the pseudogene TRBV3-2) and TRBJ2-7; perhaps D is TRBD1 or TRBD2 (5 bases each). The CDR3 length is 16 residues. Germline-derived CDR1 and CDR2 are LGHDT and YNNKEL (reference sequence). V was pared by 4 bases and J by 1 base, with 17 bases between. CDR3 region: CASSPPGTKRSYEQYF. The CDR3 DNA is TGTGCCAGCAGCCCCCCTGGGACGAAAAGGTCCTACGAGCAGTACTTC.

The V gene is TRBV7-9, the J gene TRBJ2-7; D possibly corresponds to TRBD1 (5 bases). The CDR3 covers 14 residues. The V end lost 1 base, the J end lost 3 bases, and 10 bases lay between the germline ends. Germline V gives CDR1 SEHNR, CDR2 FQNEAQ (reference sequence). The CDR3 region has the DNA TGTGCCAGCAGCTTAGTAGGGCAGGGCTACGAGCAGTACTTC. This sequence encodes CASSLVGQGYEQYF.

V gene TRBV12-3 or TRBV12-4 combines with J gene TRBJ2-5; D possibly corresponds to TRBD1 (6 bases). V lost 4 bases and J 5 bases, leaving 11 bases between the germline ends. This CDR3 is 13 amino acids long. CDR3 protein: CASSSGVRETQYF. The CDR3 DNA follows: TGTGCCAGCAGTTCAGGGGTGAGGGAGACCCAGTACTTC.

There are a few counts of this clone. V and J are TRBV30 and TRBJ1-2; TRBD1 might be the D (5 bases). This CDR3 spans 12 amino acids. CDR1 is GTSNPN and CDR2 is SVGIG in the germline V gene (reference sequence). The V gene lost 2 bases and the J gene lost 4 bases, with 8 bases spanning the gap. The CDR3 reads CAWSWDLYGYTF. The CDR3, as DNA: TGTGCCTGGAGTTGGGACCTCTATGGCTACACCTTC.

The V gene is TRBV9, the J gene TRBJ2-2, with D perhaps matching TRBD2 (5 bases). Germline V gives CDR1 SGDLS, CDR2 YYNGEE. Trimming cost V 0 bases and J 2 bases, with 8 bases left between them. The CDR3 has 15 amino acids. CDR3 region: CASSVAGINTGELFF. The CDR3, as DNA: TGTGCCAGCAGCGTAGCCGGGATTAACACCGGGGAGCTGTTTTTT.

This clone has only one observation. The chain links TRBV19 to TRBJ2-4; 8 bases map to TRBD1. Germline CDR1 reads LNHDA; CDR2 reads SQIVND (reference sequence). This CDR3 region has 17 residues. Trimming removed 1 base from V and 6 bases from J; junction bases left unmatched: 11. The CDR3 DNA reads TGTGCCAGTAGTATAGCCCGGACAGGGCCCGCCGGAAACATTCAGTACTTC. This gives the protein CASSIARTGPAGNIQYF.

This clone has only a few counts. The chain joins TRBV19 to TRBJ2-3; 10 nucleotides match TRBD2. CDR3 length: 17 residues. Per germline, CDR1 LNHDA and CDR2 SQIVND (reference sequence). With V trimmed by 7 bases and J by 4 bases, 14 bases remained unmatched. CDR3 in amino acids: CASTPVSAAGGSDTQYF. The CDR3 DNA follows: TGTGCCAGTACACCCGTCTCCGCAGCGGGAGGGTCAGATACGCAGTATTTT.

This rearrangement joins TRBV3-1 (or the pseudogene TRBV3-2) to TRBJ1-5, with a weak D call TRBD1 (5 bases). V lost 1 base to trimming and J lost 0 bases, with 16 bases between them. CDR3 size: 18 residues. Looked up from germline, CDR1 is LGHDT and CDR2 is YNNKEL (reference sequence). CDR3 sequence reads: CASSQAGGRQYSNQPQHF. The CDR3, as DNA: TGTGCCAGCAGCCAAGCCGGGGGACGACAGTATAGCAATCAGCCCCAGCATTTT.

The chain is built from TRBV7-9 and TRBJ1-1; a possible D gene is TRBD1 (5 bases). CDR3 length: 14 amino acids. Per the germline V gene, CDR1 is SEHNR and CDR2 is FQNEAQ (reference sequence). V shed 5 bases and J shed 0 bases, with 10 bases lying between them. The DNA of the CDR3 is TGTGCCAGCAGCCCTGGACATATGAACACTGAAGCTTTCTTT. Residues: CASSPGHMNTEAFF.

The rearrangement links TRBV20-1 to TRBJ1-1; D remains ambiguous. Deletions cut 0 bases from V and 12 bases from J, with 5 bases between. This CDR3 is 9 amino acids long. The V gene's germline CDR1 is DFQATT and CDR2 SNEGSKA (reference sequence). CDR3 loop: CSARDGTFF. The CDR3 region has the DNA TGCAGTGCTAGAGATGGGACTTTCTTT.

The chain employs TRBV3-1 (or the pseudogene TRBV3-2) and TRBJ2-7; TRBD2 might be the D (5 bases). There are 15 residues in the CDR3. Trimming pared 2 bases from V and 6 bases from J, leaving 17 bases between. CDR1 and CDR2 (germline): LGHDT, YNNKEL (reference sequence). In DNA, the CDR3 is TGTGCCAGCAGCCAATCGGTCAACAGCCTAGCCGAGCAGTACTTC. Translating gives CASSQSVNSLAEQYF.

This chain connects TRBV28 to TRBJ2-7; D uncertain. Deletions cut 5 bases from V and 3 bases from J, with 23 bases between. Germline assignment: CDR1 MDHEN and CDR2 SYDVKM. The CDR3 runs 17 residues. CDR3 DNA sequence: TGTGCCAGCAGTCCACCCTCAGGAAGCCTTGCTTTCTACGAGCAGTACTTC. Its translation: CASSPPSGSLAFYEQYF.

V gene TRBV2 combines with J gene TRBJ1-1; D not resolved. This CDR3 spans 14 amino acids. V shed 6 bases and J shed 1 base, with 12 bases lying between them. The germline gives CDR1 SNHLY, CDR2 FYNNEI. The CDR3 DNA sequence: TGTGCCAGCAGATTTAAAACAGAGAACACTGAAGCTTTCTTT. As protein: CASRFKTENTEAFF.

This chain connects TRBV11-2 to TRBJ1-1; D gene unclear. Germline loops: CDR1 SGHAT, CDR2 FQNNGV. Trimming pared 6 bases from V and 7 bases from J, leaving 15 bases between. The CDR3 is made up of 13 amino acids. The CDR3 here is CASSQRRDLEAFF. The CDR3 nucleotides read TGTGCCAGCAGTCAGAGACGGGATCTTGAAGCTTTCTTT. Combining the CDR3 with reference TRBV11-2 and TRBJ1-1 gives the whole variable domain EAGVAQSPRYKIIEKRQSVAFWCNPISGHATLYWYQQILGQGPKLLIQFQNNGVVDDSQLPKDRFSAERLKGVDSTLKIQPAKLEDSAVYLCASSQRRDLEAFFGQGTRLTVV.

V usage is TRBV5-6 and J usage is TRBJ2-5; 8 bases fit TRBD2. CDR1 SGHDT and CDR2 YYEEEE come from the germline V gene. The CDR3 is 15 amino acids. J lost 5 bases, V lost 1 base, and 7 bases had no gene match. CDR3: CASSLRGGTLETQYF. The CDR3 DNA sequence: TGTGCCAGCAGCTTGCGGGGGGGAACACTGGAGACCCAGTACTTC.

J is TRBJ2-7 and V is TRBV3-1 (or the pseudogene TRBV3-2); 12 nucleotides match TRBD1. Germline V gives CDR1 LGHDT, CDR2 YNNKEL (reference sequence). The CDR3 loop spans 16 amino acids. V was pared by 4 bases and J by 3 bases, with 7 bases of the junction left unmatched. The CDR3 loop reads CASSLGQGASNYEQYF. As DNA, the CDR3 is TGTGCCAGCAGCCTGGGACAGGGGGCCTCCAACTACGAGCAGTACTTC.

The gene calls are TRBV3-1 (or the pseudogene TRBV3-2) and TRBJ2-3, with a weak D call TRBD2 (7 bases). The V gene lost 4 bases and the J gene lost 6 bases, with 14 bases spanning the gap. The length of the CDR3 is 14 residues. CDR1 and CDR2 (germline): LGHDT, YNNKEL (reference sequence). The CDR3 sequence is CASSLGGREDTQYF. The CDR3 nucleotides are TGTGCCAGCAGCCTGGGGGGGCGTGAGGATACGCAGTATTTT.

This chain links TRBV12-5 with TRBJ2-5; D remains unclear. The length of the CDR3 is 14 residues. Germline V gene data show CDR1 as LGHNT and CDR2 as FRNRAP. Trimming shortened V by 5 bases and J by 1 base, and 11 bases separated the two germline ends. CDR3 amino acids: CASGTFTTQETQYF. The DNA of the CDR3 is TGTGCTAGTGGTACCTTCACCACCCAAGAGACCCAGTACTTC.

This rearrangement joins TRBV5-1 to TRBJ2-7; TRBD2 agrees at 7 bases. Trimming took 0 bases from V and 5 from J; bases not matched to a gene: 8. CDR3 size: 15 residues. Per the germline V gene, CDR1 is SGHRS and CDR2 is YFSETQ. The CDR3 reads CASSLASSGRHEQYF. The CDR3 region has the DNA TGCGCCAGCAGCTTGGCCTCTAGCGGCCGGCACGAGCAGTACTTC.

The rearrangement links TRBV5-8 to TRBJ2-2; D remains unclear. V gave up 1 base and J gave up 6 bases, with 10 bases separating them. The CDR3 is 14 amino acids. Germline values: CDR1 SGHTS, CDR2 YDEGEE. Here the CDR3 DNA reads TGTGCCAGCAGCTTGCTCGCTGGTCCCGGGGAGCTGTTTTTT. Translated: CASSLLAGPGELFF.

The genes are TRBV3-1 (or the pseudogene TRBV3-2) and TRBJ2-5, with 13 bases lining up with TRBD2. CDR1 and CDR2 from the germline V gene are LGHDT and YNNKEL (reference sequence). This CDR3 contains 17 residues. V gave up 7 bases and J gave up 5 bases; unmatched junction bases: 13. CDR3 DNA sequence: TGTGCCAGCACCAAACTAGCGGGAGGGCCCGTAGGCGAGACCCAGTACTTC. It is translated as CASTKLAGGPVGETQYF.

A few counts support this clone. The V gene is TRBV11-3, the J gene TRBJ1-1; D is perhaps TRBD1 (5 bases). Trimming stripped 5 bases from V and 4 bases from J, with 23 bases between. CDR1 and CDR2 from the germline V gene are SGHNT and YENEEA. This CDR3 has 17 amino acids. CDR3 amino acids: CASSPRPLIGVGTEAFF. The CDR3 DNA reads TGTGCCAGCAGCCCCCGCCCTTTGATAGGGGTGGGCACTGAAGCTTTCTTT.

V and J are TRBV30 and TRBJ2-7; 10 positions match TRBD1. Germline V CDR1 and CDR2: GTSNPN, SVGIG (reference sequence). J lost 4 bases, V lost 5 bases, and 5 bases had no gene match. The CDR3 has 13 amino acids. The CDR3 sequence: CAWRQGAGYEQYF. The CDR3, as DNA: TGTGCCTGGCGACAGGGGGCCGGGTACGAGCAGTACTTC.